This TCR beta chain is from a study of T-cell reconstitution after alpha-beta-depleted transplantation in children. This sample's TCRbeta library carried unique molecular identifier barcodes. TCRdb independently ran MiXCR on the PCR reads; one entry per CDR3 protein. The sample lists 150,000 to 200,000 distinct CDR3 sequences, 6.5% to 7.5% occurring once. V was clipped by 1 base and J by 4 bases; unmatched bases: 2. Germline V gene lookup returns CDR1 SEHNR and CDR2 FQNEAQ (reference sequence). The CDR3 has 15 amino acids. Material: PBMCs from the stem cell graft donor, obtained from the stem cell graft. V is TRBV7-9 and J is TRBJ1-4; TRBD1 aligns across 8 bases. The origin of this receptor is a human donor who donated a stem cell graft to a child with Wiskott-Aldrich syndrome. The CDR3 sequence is CASSLEGQDNEKLFF. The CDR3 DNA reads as TGTGCCAGCAGCTTAGAGGGACAGGATAATGAAAAACTGTTTTTT.